This T cell receptor beta chain was captured in a study of blood T cell repertoires in COVID-19. Only a few counts were recorded for this clone. Original data processing: Reference gene primer amplification gave nucleated cell count estimates. The table came from immunoSEQ multiplex PCR; TCRdb's copy has only in-frame clones and leaves some out. V and J calls plus clone size are reproduced from that table; the DNA served to infer D and trimming. This repertoire shows about 71,000 clones, around 80% found once; its top ten account for around 15%. V was shortened by 5 bases and J by 2 bases, with 18 bases between the two germline ends. Germline V lookup: CDR1 PRHDT, CDR2 FYEKMQ (reference sequence). The CDR3 is made up of 16 amino acids.

This chain joins TRBV13 and TRBJ1-1, with D maybe TRBD1 (5 bases). This receptor was identified in a woman older than 75 with acute or convalescent COVID-19. Sequenced input: peripheral blood. CDR3 loop: CASSLYKMDTNTEAFF. CDR3 DNA sequence: TGTGCCAGCAGCCTATACAAAATGGACACCAACACTGAAGCTTTCTTT.